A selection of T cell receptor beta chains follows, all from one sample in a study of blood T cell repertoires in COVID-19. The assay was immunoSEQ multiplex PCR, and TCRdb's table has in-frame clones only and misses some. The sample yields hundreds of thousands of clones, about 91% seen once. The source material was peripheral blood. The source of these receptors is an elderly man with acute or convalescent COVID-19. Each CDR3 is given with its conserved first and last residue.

CDR3aa: CASSKEGRGLGYYGYTF
v_gene: TRBV21-1
j_gene: TRBJ1-2

CDR3aa: CASSLNVGGGSYNEQFF
v_gene: TRBV5-1
j_gene: TRBJ2-1

CDR3aa: CASSLYRAVGATNEKLFF
v_gene: TRBV4-2
j_gene: TRBJ1-4

CDR3aa: CASRPKAGGGSTDTQYF
v_gene: TRBV19
j_gene: TRBJ2-3

CDR3aa: CASTGLAGGPSGELFF
v_gene: TRBV18
j_gene: TRBJ2-2

CDR3aa: CASSQDYADRNYEQYF
v_gene: TRBV3-1/TRBV3-2
j_gene: TRBJ2-7

CDR3aa: CASSPQLGGEQPQHF
v_gene: TRBV18
j_gene: TRBJ1-5

CDR3aa: CASSPDSGKGAGELFF
v_gene: TRBV9
j_gene: TRBJ2-2

CDR3aa: CASSIAGVLDTQYF
v_gene: TRBV19
j_gene: TRBJ2-3

CDR3aa: CASSYSWDRAGGYTF
v_gene: TRBV6-5
j_gene: TRBJ1-2

CDR3aa: CASSSQAGGYKNEQFF
v_gene: TRBV6-5
j_gene: TRBJ2-1

CDR3aa: CASSPGTRPNQPQHF
v_gene: TRBV4-2
j_gene: TRBJ1-5

CDR3aa: CASSPRTSQSGEQFF
v_gene: TRBV7-7
j_gene: TRBJ2-1

CDR3aa: CASSIAQDSKNQPQHF
v_gene: TRBV19
j_gene: TRBJ1-5

CDR3aa: CASSPLTTANTEAFF
v_gene: TRBV18
j_gene: TRBJ1-1

CDR3aa: CASSRRGGLINEQFF
v_gene: TRBV6-5
j_gene: TRBJ2-1

CDR3aa: CASNPRQGDYNEQFF
v_gene: TRBV27
j_gene: TRBJ2-1

CDR3aa: CASSLQGANNQPQHF
v_gene: TRBV4-2
j_gene: TRBJ1-5

CDR3aa: CASSSSTGVDNEKLFF
v_gene: TRBV19
j_gene: TRBJ1-4

CDR3aa: CASNNKSGRSTDTQYF
v_gene: TRBV5-1
j_gene: TRBJ2-3

CDR3aa: CASSLNYNQPQHF
v_gene: TRBV14
j_gene: TRBJ1-5

CDR3aa: CASSPGGAISYEQYF
v_gene: TRBV27
j_gene: TRBJ2-7

CDR3aa: CASSHRTGTDNSPLHF
v_gene: TRBV14
j_gene: TRBJ1-6

CDR3aa: CASSEGRQSNQPQHF
v_gene: TRBV6-1
j_gene: TRBJ1-5

CDR3aa: CATSVPPGQLITGELFF
v_gene: TRBV24-1
j_gene: TRBJ2-2

CDR3aa: CASSGGTGGGHIQYF
v_gene: TRBV5-6
j_gene: TRBJ2-4